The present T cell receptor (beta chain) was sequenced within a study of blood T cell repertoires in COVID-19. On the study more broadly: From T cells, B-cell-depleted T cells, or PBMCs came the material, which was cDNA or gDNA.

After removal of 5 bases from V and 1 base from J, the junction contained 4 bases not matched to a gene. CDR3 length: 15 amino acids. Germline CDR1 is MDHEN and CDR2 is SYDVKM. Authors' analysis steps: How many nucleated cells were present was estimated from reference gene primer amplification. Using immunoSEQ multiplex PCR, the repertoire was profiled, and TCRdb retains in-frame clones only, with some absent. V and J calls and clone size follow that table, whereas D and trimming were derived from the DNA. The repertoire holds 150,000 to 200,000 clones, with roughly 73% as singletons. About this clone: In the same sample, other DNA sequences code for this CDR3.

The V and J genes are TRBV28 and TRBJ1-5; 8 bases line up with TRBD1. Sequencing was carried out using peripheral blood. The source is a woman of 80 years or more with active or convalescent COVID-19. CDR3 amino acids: CASSLGTGSNQPQHF. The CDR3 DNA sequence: TGTGCCAGCAGTCTAGGGACAGGAAGCAATCAGCCCCAGCATTTT.